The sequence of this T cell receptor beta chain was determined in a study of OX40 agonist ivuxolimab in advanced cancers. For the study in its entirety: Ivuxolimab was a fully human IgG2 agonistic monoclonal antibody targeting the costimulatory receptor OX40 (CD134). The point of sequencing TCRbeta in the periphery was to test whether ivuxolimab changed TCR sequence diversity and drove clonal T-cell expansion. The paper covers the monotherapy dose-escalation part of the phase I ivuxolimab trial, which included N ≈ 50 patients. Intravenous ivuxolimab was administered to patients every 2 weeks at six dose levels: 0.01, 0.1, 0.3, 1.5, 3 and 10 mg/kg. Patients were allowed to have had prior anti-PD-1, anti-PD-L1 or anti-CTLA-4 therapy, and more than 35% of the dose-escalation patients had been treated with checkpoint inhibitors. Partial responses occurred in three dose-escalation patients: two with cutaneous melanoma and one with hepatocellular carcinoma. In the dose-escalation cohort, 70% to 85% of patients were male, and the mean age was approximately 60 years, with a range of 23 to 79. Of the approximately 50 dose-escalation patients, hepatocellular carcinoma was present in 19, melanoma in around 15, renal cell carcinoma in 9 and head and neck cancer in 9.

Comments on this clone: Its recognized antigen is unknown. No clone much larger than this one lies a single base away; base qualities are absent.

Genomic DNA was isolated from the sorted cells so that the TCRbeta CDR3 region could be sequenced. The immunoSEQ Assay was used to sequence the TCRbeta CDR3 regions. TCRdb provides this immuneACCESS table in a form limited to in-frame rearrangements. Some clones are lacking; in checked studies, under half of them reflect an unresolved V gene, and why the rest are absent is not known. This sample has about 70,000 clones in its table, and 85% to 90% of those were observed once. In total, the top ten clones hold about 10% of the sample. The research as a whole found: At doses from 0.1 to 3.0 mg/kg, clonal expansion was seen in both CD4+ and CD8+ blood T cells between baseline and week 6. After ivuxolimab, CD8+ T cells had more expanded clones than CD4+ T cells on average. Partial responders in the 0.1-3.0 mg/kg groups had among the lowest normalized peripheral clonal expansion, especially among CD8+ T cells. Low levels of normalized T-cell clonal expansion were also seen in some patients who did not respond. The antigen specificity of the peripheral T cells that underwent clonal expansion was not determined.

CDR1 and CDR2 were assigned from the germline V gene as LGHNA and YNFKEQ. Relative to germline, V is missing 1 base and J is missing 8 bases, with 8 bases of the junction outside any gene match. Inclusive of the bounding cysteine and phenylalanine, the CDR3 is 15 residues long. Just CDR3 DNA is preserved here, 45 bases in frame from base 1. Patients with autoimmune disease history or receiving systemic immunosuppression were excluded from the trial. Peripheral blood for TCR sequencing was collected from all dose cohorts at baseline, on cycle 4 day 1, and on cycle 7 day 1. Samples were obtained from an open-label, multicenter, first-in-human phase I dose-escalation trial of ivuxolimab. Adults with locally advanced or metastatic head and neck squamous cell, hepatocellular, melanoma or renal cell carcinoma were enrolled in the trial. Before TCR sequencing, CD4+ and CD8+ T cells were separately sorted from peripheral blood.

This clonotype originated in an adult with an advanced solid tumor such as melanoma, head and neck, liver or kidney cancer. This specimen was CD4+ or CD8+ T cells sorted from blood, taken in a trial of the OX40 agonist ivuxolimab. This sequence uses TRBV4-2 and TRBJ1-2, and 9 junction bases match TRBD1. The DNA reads TGTGCCAGCAGCCAAGGGGACAGGGTAGGGGTCGGCTACACCTTC. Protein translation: CASSQGDRVGVGYTF.